Presented here are 32 T cell receptor beta chains from one specimen sequenced in a study of T cells in Graves' hyperthyroidism and ophthalmopathy. TCR beta CDR3 sequences were amplified from RNA transcripts. Primed by the HTBI set, a first-round RT-PCR was run on the TCR CDR3. MiXCR, run by TCRdb on the multiplex PCR reads, gives a single entry per CDR3 protein. This table has hundreds of thousands of distinct CDR3 sequences, roughly a sixth appearing once. Material: blood. Receptor source: a woman in her fifties or sixties with Graves' hyperthyroidism that later progressed to Graves' ophthalmopathy.

This clonotype was detected ten times or more. The rearrangement uses TRBV13 and TRBJ1-1, with D tentatively TRBD1 (6 bases). The germline V gene encodes CDR1 PRHDT and CDR2 FYEKMQ (reference sequence). The CDR3 loop spans 11 amino acids. Trimming left V 5 bases short and J 11 bases short, with 12 bases between. For the CDR3, the DNA is TGTGCCAGCAGCCTCCACAGGGCCGCTTTCTTT. Its translation: CASSLHRAAFF.

This clonotype was counted ten times or more. The chain employs TRBV7-2 and TRBJ2-1; no reliable D call. Trimming took off 4 bases at V and 8 bases at J, with 6 bases between the two ends. CDR1 and CDR2 (germline): SGHTA, FQGNSA. The CDR3 sequence is 11 residues long. CDR3 sequence (DNA): TGTGCCAGCAGCTCTAACTATGAGCAGTTCTTC. This gives the protein CASSSNYEQFF.

At least ten counts were recorded for this clonotype. This rearrangement joins TRBV30 to TRBJ1-5, with D tentatively TRBD1 (6 bases). This CDR3 comprises 14 residues. Germline-derived CDR1 and CDR2 are GTSNPN and SVGIG (reference sequence). Between the trimmed V and J ends, which lost 3 bases and 9 bases, there was a span of 18 bases. The DNA of the CDR3 is TGTGCCTGGAGCAACGGCGGGAGGGGGGTGCCCCAGCATTTT. Encoded protein: CAWSNGGRGVPQHF.

Ten or more counts support this clonotype. This chain links TRBV7-9 with TRBJ1-1; D might be TRBD1 (6 bases). The CDR3 covers 16 residues. From germline, CDR1 is SEHNR and CDR2 FQNEAQ (reference sequence). The V end was cut by 2 bases, the J end by 4 bases, with 17 bases between. Written as DNA, the CDR3 is TGTGCCAGCAGCTTAACCACAGGGACTGAGTTCACTGAAGCTTTCTTT. The encoded protein is CASSLTTGTEFTEAFF.

The V call is TRBV5-1, the J call TRBJ1-1, with TRBD1 identical over 7 bases. Germline CDR1 SGHRS, CDR2 YFSETQ. Trimming took 7 bases from V and 1 from J; bases not matched to a gene: 4. The CDR3 length is 13 residues. The CDR3: CASGRGGNTEAFF. The CDR3 coding sequence is TGCGCCAGCGGCAGGGGGGGGAACACTGAAGCTTTCTTT.

This chain joins TRBV20-1 and TRBJ1-2; 7 positions match TRBD1. J lost 4 bases, V lost 5 bases, and 10 bases had no gene match. The CDR3 totals 14 residues. Germline V gene sequence: CDR1 DFQATT, CDR2 SNEGSKA (reference sequence). The CDR3 reads CSADLTGPGYGYTF. Here the CDR3 DNA reads TGCAGTGCTGACTTGACAGGGCCGGGCTATGGCTACACCTTC.

V is TRBV20-1 and J is TRBJ2-5; 9 bases fit TRBD2. Germline lookup yields CDR1 DFQATT and CDR2 SNEGSKA (reference sequence). V shed 6 bases, J shed 5 bases, and the junction held 1 base outside the gene matches. CDR3 length: 11 amino acids. The CDR3 protein is CSAGLAETQYF. CDR3 DNA sequence: TGCAGTGCAGGACTAGCGGAGACCCAGTACTTC.

At least ten counts were recorded for this clonotype. This chain joins TRBV7-2 and TRBJ2-1; D ambiguous. The germline V and J ends were trimmed by 4 bases and 6 bases, with 19 bases remaining between them. The CDR3 is 16 residues long. The germline CDR1 and CDR2 sequences are SGHTA and FQGNSA. DNA of the CDR3: TGTGCCAGCAGCTCGCAAAGGACGCGACGGGTCAATGAGCAGTTCTTC. Amino acids: CASSSQRTRRVNEQFF.

There are many counts of this clonotype. The chain is built from TRBV20-1 and TRBJ2-6; a possible D gene is TRBD1 (5 bases). Germline V lookup: CDR1 DFQATT, CDR2 SNEGSKA (reference sequence). CDR3 size: 16 residues. V lost 2 bases and J 2 bases, leaving 13 bases between the germline ends. CDR3 amino acids: CSARKGMSTGANVLTF. The CDR3 nucleotides read TGCAGTGCTAGAAAGGGGATGTCCACTGGGGCCAACGTCCTGACTTTC.

The table lists this clonotype with many counts. This rearrangement joins TRBV11-2 to TRBJ1-1; D ambiguous. V was clipped by 5 bases and J by 0 bases, with 22 bases between them. Germline loops: CDR1 SGHAT, CDR2 FQNNGV. The CDR3 is made up of 18 amino acids. CDR3 coding DNA: TGTGCCAGCAGCCTCCCCCACGGCGGGTCTGGAATGAACACTGAAGCTTTCTTT. Translation: CASSLPHGGSGMNTEAFF.

This clonotype was seen only a few times. The chain couples TRBV5-4 to TRBJ2-7; TRBD1 is a possible D gene (6 bases). The CDR3 is made up of 16 amino acids. The germline gives CDR1 SGHNT, CDR2 YYREEE (reference sequence). V was clipped by 1 base and J by 2 bases, with 16 bases between them. DNA of the CDR3: TGTGCCAGCAGCTTGACAGGGACAAGGGTAACCTACGAGCAGTACTTC. Translating it yields CASSLTGTRVTYEQYF.

This clonotype was counted a few times. J is TRBJ1-2 and V is TRBV7-6, with D hard to call. The V end lost 2 bases, the J end lost 8 bases, and 15 bases lay between the germline ends. Per germline, CDR1 SGHVS and CDR2 FNYEAQ. The CDR3 has 14 amino acids. As DNA, the CDR3 is TGTGCCAGCAGCTTAAACAGCCCGCCCCAGGGCTACACCTTC. Protein sequence: CASSLNSPPQGYTF.

V and J are TRBV7-6 and TRBJ1-1; 8 bases agree with TRBD1. The CDR3 spans 14 residues. Germline V gene lookup returns CDR1 SGHVS and CDR2 FNYEAQ. Trimming took 5 bases from V and 3 from J; bases not matched to a gene: 5. Here the CDR3 reads CASSRLQGDTEAFF. In nucleotides, the CDR3 is TGTGCCAGCAGCCGCCTACAGGGGGACACTGAAGCTTTCTTT.

This clonotype has only a few counts. The rearrangement links TRBV6-1 to TRBJ1-2; no reliable D call. Between the trimmed V and J ends, which lost 5 bases and 3 bases, there was a span of 16 bases. CDR1 is MNHNS, CDR2 SASEGT, per germline. The CDR3 is 15 amino acids. CDR3 DNA sequence: TGTGCCAGCAGTACCCCCGGGGAGGAGTACTATGGCTACACCTTC. Its translation: CASSTPGEEYYGYTF.

This clonotype has just a few counts. The chain has TRBV5-8 and TRBJ2-6; D is uncertain. Germline CDR1 and CDR2: SGHTS and YDEGEE. This CDR3 is built from 15 residues. V was clipped by 0 bases and J by 5 bases, with 9 bases between them. The DNA for the CDR3 is TGTGCCAGCAGCTTGGGGGGTGACTGGGCCAACGTCCTGACTTTC. It yields the protein CASSLGGDWANVLTF.

This clonotype was seen a few times. One junction end does not reproduce the germline sequence, and a read error may be involved. The rearrangement uses TRBV27 and TRBJ1-5; 7 bases align to TRBD1. The CDR3 contains 16 residues. Germline V gene data show CDR1 as MNHEY and CDR2 as SMNVEV (reference sequence). The CDR3 nucleotides are TGTGGCAGCAGCGCAAGTCCGACAGGGAACAATCAGCCCCAGCATTTT. It specifies CGSSASPTGNNQPQHF.

This clonotype showed up just a few times. The V and J genes are TRBV12-3 or TRBV12-4 and TRBJ1-5, with D possibly matching TRBD1 (5 bases). V lost 1 base to trimming and J lost 1 base, with 8 bases between them. The CDR3 extends over 15 amino acids. The CDR3 sequence: CASSLESGSNQPQHF. The CDR3 DNA is TGTGCCAGCAGTTTAGAGTCAGGGAGCAATCAGCCCCAGCATTTT.

The chain carries TRBV29-1 and TRBJ2-7; TRBD1 aligns across 9 bases. Germline V gene lookup returns CDR1 SQVTM and CDR2 ANQGSEA. The CDR3 runs 11 residues. V shed 7 bases, J shed 6 bases, and the junction held 4 bases outside the gene matches. CDR3 amino acids: CSGGQGSEQYF. The CDR3 nucleotides are TGCAGCGGGGGACAGGGTAGCGAGCAGTACTTC.

This clonotype was found many times. V is TRBV5-6 and J is TRBJ1-5, with D perhaps TRBD1 (6 bases). Germline V gene sequence: CDR1 SGHDT, CDR2 YYEEEE. Trimming shortened V by 4 bases and J by 2 bases, and 13 bases separated the two germline ends. The CDR3 contains 15 residues. This CDR3 reads CASSLRGMGNQPQHF. The CDR3 DNA reads TGTGCCAGCAGCCTCAGGGGAATGGGCAATCAGCCCCAGCATTTT.

This clonotype was seen only a few times. The gene calls are TRBV9 and TRBJ1-3; no firm D call. V lost 3 bases to trimming and J lost 7 bases, with 5 bases between them. CDR1 SGDLS and CDR2 YYNGEE come from the germline V gene. This CDR3 spans 11 amino acids. The CDR3 protein is CASSGQNTIYF. The DNA of the CDR3 is TGTGCCAGCAGCGGCCAGAACACCATATATTTT.

This clonotype was seen a handful of times. This chain connects TRBV10-3 to TRBJ2-7; D could derive from TRBD1 or TRBD2 (5 bases each). CDR1 and CDR2 from the germline V gene are ENHRY and SYGVKD. The V and J ends lost 11 bases and 2 bases respectively, with 22 bases between them. The CDR3 is 15 amino acids. The DNA for the CDR3 is TGTGCCGCCCTGGATCCCGGGACGTTGGCCTACGAGCAGTACTTC. Translated: CAALDPGTLAYEQYF.

The sample holds a few counts of this clonotype. The rearrangement uses TRBV5-4 and TRBJ2-3; tentatively, D is TRBD2 (7 bases). V dropped 4 bases and J dropped 7 bases, with 16 bases sitting between them. CDR1 and CDR2 from the germline V gene are SGHNT and YYREEE (reference sequence). This CDR3 is built from 14 residues. The CDR3 loop is CASSDRGGANTQYF. As DNA, the CDR3 is TGTGCCAGCAGCGACCGTGGGGGGGCAAATACGCAGTATTTT.

This clonotype was detected once. The chain carries TRBV19 and TRBJ2-7; D is uncertain. Germline CDR1 and CDR2: LNHDA and SQIVND (reference sequence). The ends were cut back, 5 bases at V and 6 bases at J, with 11 bases in the middle. CDR3 length equals 12 residues. The CDR3 DNA is TGTGCCAGTAGTTCCGGCGAAGGCGAGCAGTACTTC. Its translation is CASSSGEGEQYF.

There are many counts of this clonotype. The junction and the germline gene differ at one end; a read error may be behind it. The chain combines TRBV5-1 with TRBJ2-5; no clear D. CDR3 length: 13 residues. CDR1 and CDR2 from the germline V gene are SGHRS and YFSETQ. CDR3 sequence: CASSLGPQETQYF. Written as DNA, the CDR3 is TGTGCCAGCAGCTTAGGGCCACAAGAGACCCAGTACTTC.

This clonotype was seen more than once but under ten times. V and J are TRBV7-3 and TRBJ2-3; 9 positions agree with TRBD2. The germline gives CDR1 SGHTA, CDR2 FQGTGA. V shed 5 bases, J shed 5 bases, and the junction held 14 bases outside the gene matches. The CDR3 length is 17 residues. DNA of the CDR3: TGTGCCAGCAGCCACCGGATTAGCGGGGGAGCGGGAGATACGCAGTATTTT. Its protein is CASSHRISGGAGDTQYF.

This clonotype came up many times. V and J are TRBV3-1 and TRBJ2-7, with a tentative D call TRBD2 (7 bases). In germline, CDR1 is LGHDT, CDR2 YNNKEL (reference sequence). The CDR3 is made up of 15 amino acids. V gave up 4 bases and J gave up 8 bases, with 21 bases separating them. The DNA for the CDR3 is TGTGCCAGCAGCCCAGGGGCCCAGCGGGATCTTAAGCAGTACTTC. Translation gives CASSPGAQRDLKQYF.

Points on this clonotype: As the CDR3 is not closed by the conserved phenylalanine or tryptophan, this likely results from a read error. The chain has TRBV2 and TRBJ2-7; D is undetermined. The V gene's germline CDR1 is SNHLY and CDR2 FYNNEI. This CDR3 spans 13 amino acids. V was clipped by 4 bases and J by 1 base, with 8 bases between them. CDR3 sequence (DNA): TGTGCCAGCAGTGGATACGAGTCCTACGAGCAGTACCTC. Translated: CASSGYESYEQYL.

A few counts support this clonotype. The missing conserved phenylalanine or tryptophan at the end of this CDR3 makes a read error likely. CDR3 sequence reads: CASSSGQYNQPQHS. The CDR3 DNA reads TGTGCCAGCAGTTCGGGACAGTACAATCAGCCCCAGCATTCT. The V call is TRBV6-5, the J call TRBJ1-5; 7 bases map to TRBD1. V was clipped by 4 bases and J by 3 bases; unmatched bases: 3. Per germline, CDR1 MNHEY and CDR2 SVGAGI. This CDR3 comprises 14 residues.

The chain couples TRBV19 to TRBJ1-5; D remains ambiguous. This CDR3 comprises 16 residues. V gave up 7 bases and J gave up 3 bases, with 19 bases separating them. In germline, CDR1 is LNHDA, CDR2 SQIVND (reference sequence). Here the CDR3 reads CASTRGQSSDNQPQHF. The CDR3 DNA sequence: TGTGCCAGTACTCGCGGGCAGTCTTCGGACAATCAGCCCCAGCATTTT.

This chain links TRBV12-3 or TRBV12-4 with TRBJ1-3, with D maybe TRBD1 (6 bases). Trimming removed 6 bases at V and 0 bases at J, with 15 bases between. The CDR3 length is 16 residues. The DNA of the CDR3 is TGTGCCAGCAGCCCTGGTCAGGGGCCCTCTGGAAACACCATATATTTT. Translation: CASSPGQGPSGNTIYF.

The V call is TRBV18, the J call TRBJ1-5; D gene uncertain. This CDR3 is 16 amino acids long. The V end was cut by 6 bases, the J end by 2 bases, with 17 bases between. Germline CDR1 reads KGHSH; CDR2 reads LQKENI. The CDR3 nucleotides are TGTGCCAGCTCCATTATAGGGTACCAAGGCAATCAGCCCCAGCATTTT. Its protein product is CASSIIGYQGNQPQHF.

With regard to this clonotype: A read error may explain this, as a much larger clone is one base away. The V gene is TRBV5-1, the J gene TRBJ1-1, with unresolved D. CDR1 is SGHRS and CDR2 is YFSETQ in the germline V gene. V was clipped by 4 bases and J by 6 bases, with 16 bases between them. The CDR3 has 14 residues. CDR3 loop: CASSATEARPEAFF. The CDR3 DNA sequence: TGCGCCAGCAGCGCTACCGAGGCGCGACCTGAAGCTTTCTTT.